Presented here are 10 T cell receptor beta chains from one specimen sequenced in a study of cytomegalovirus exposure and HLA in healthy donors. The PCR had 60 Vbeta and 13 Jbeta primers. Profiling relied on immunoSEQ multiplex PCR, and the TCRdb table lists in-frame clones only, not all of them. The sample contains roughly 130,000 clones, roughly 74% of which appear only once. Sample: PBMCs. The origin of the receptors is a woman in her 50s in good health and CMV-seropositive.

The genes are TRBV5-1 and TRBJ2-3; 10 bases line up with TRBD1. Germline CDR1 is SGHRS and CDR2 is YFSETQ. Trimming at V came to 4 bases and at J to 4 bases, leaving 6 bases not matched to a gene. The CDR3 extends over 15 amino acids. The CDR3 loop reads CASSPRDRGADTQYF. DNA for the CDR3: TGCGCCAGCAGCCCCCGGGACAGGGGAGCAGATACGCAGTATTTT. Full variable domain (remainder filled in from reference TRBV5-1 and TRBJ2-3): KAGVTQTPRYLIKTRGQQVTLSCSPISGHRSVSWYQQTPGQGLQFLFEYFSETQRNKGNFPGRFSGRQFSNSRSEMNVSTLELGDSALYLCASSPRDRGADTQYFGPGTRLTVL.

The CDR3 protein is CASSFTGVAAETQYF. CDR3 coding DNA: TGTGCCAGCAGCTTTACAGGGGTGGCGGCAGAGACCCAGTACTTC. The chain links TRBV7-9 to TRBJ2-5; TRBD1 matches 7 bases. V gave up 3 bases and J gave up 4 bases; unmatched junction bases: 8. The germline CDR1 and CDR2 sequences are SEHNR and FQNEAQ (reference sequence). The CDR3 extends over 15 amino acids.

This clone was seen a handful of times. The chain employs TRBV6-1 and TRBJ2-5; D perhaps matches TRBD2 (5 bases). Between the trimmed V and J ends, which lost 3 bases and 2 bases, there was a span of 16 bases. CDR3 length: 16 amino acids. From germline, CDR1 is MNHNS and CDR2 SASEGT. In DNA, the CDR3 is TGTGCCAGCAGTGAGCCCGGACGGAGGCGGCAAGAGACCCAGTACTTC. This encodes CASSEPGRRRQETQYF.

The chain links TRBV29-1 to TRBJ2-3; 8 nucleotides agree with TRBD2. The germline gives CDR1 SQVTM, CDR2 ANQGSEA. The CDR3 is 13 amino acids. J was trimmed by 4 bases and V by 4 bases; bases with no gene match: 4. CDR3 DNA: TGCAGCGTTGCGCCCGGGGGGGCAGATACGCAGTATTTT. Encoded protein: CSVAPGGADTQYF.

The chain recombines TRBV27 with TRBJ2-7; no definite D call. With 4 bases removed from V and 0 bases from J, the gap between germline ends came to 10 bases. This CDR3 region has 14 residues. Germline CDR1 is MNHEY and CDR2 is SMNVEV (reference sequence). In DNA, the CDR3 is TGTGCCAGCAGTTCCGACTCCAGCTCCTACGAGCAGTACTTC. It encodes CASSSDSSSYEQYF.

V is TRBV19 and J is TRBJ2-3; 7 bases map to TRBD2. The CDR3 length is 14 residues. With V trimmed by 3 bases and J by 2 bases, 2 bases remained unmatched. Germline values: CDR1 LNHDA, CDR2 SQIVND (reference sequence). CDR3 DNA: TGTGCCAGTAGTATTGAGCGGGACACAGATACGCAGTATTTT. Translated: CASSIERDTDTQYF.

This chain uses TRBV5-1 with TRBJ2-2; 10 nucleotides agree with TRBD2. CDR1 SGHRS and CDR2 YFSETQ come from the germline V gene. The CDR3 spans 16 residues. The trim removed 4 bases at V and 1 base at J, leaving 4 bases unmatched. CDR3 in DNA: TGCGCCAGCAGCGGCTCTAGCGGGGGGAACACCGGGGAGCTGTTTTTT. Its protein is CASSGSSGGNTGELFF.

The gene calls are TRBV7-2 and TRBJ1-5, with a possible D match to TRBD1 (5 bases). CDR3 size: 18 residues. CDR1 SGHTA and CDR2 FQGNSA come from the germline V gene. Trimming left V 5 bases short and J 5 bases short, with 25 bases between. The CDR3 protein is CASSRFSAVGQVYQPQHF. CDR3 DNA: TGTGCCAGCAGCCGCTTTTCGGCGGTGGGGCAAGTCTATCAGCCCCAGCATTTT.

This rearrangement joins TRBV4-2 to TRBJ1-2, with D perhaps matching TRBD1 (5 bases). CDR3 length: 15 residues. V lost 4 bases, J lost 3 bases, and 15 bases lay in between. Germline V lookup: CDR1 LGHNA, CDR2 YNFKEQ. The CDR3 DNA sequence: TGTGCCAGCAGCCGCGATGGGGGAGGGCACTATGGCTACACCTTC. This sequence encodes CASSRDGGGHYGYTF.

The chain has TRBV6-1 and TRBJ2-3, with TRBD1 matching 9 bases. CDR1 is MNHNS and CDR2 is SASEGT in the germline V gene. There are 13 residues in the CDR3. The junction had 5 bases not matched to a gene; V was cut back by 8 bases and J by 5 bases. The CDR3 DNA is TGTGCCAGCGGGACAGGGCGGGGAGATACGCAGTATTTT. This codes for CASGTGRGDTQYF.